A single sample is the source of the 4 T cell receptor beta chains below, sequenced in a study of cytomegalovirus exposure and HLA in healthy donors. With 60 Vbeta and 13 Jbeta primers, the PCR was carried out. Sequenced by immunoSEQ multiplex PCR; TCRdb stores in-frame clones only, minus some. The sample includes over 150,000 clones, 70% to 85% of them seen just once. The source material was PBMCs. The receptors derive from a man aged 35-49 years in good health and CMV-seronegative.

This clone turned up a few times. One end of the junction fails to match germline, which may point to a read error. The rearrangement uses TRBV7-9 and TRBJ2-7; the match to TRBD1 covers 10 bases. CDR3 size: 15 residues. CDR1 is SEHNR, CDR2 FQNEAQ, per germline (reference sequence). CDR3 protein: CSSSYRDRGIGEQYF. The CDR3 nucleotides read TGTTCCAGCAGTTACCGGGACAGGGGAATAGGTGAGCAGTACTTC.

The rearrangement uses TRBV5-4 and TRBJ2-7, with TRBD1 matching 9 bases. Per the germline V gene, CDR1 is SGHNT and CDR2 is YYREEE (reference sequence). The CDR3 has 15 amino acids. Unmatched junction bases numbered 7, after V lost 1 base and J lost 5 bases. The CDR3 region has the DNA TGTGCCAGCAGCTTGCAACAGGGGGCTTTCCACGAGCAGTACTTC. Protein: CASSLQQGAFHEQYF.

The genes are TRBV4-1 and TRBJ2-1; TRBD2 agrees at 11 bases. V lost 1 base, J lost 6 bases, and 5 bases stayed unmatched. This CDR3 is 16 amino acids long. Germline values: CDR1 MGHRA, CDR2 YSYEKL. The chain's CDR3 is CASSQGLSGRANEQFF. The CDR3 DNA is TGCGCCAGCAGCCAAGGTCTTAGCGGGAGGGCCAATGAGCAGTTCTTC.

V gene TRBV6-1 combines with J gene TRBJ2-2; the D is unclear. The CDR3 has 14 residues. The germline CDR1 and CDR2 sequences are MNHNS and SASEGT. Trimming left V 4 bases short and J 4 bases short, with 10 bases between. CDR3 sequence reads: CASSGLTATGELFF. Here the CDR3 DNA reads TGTGCCAGCAGTGGACTGACGGCCACCGGGGAGCTGTTTTTT.